Below, 18 T cell receptor beta chains from the same sample are listed, as sequenced in a study of T cells in Graves' hyperthyroidism and ophthalmopathy. RNA transcripts yielded amplified TCR beta CDR3 regions. Carried out on the TCR CDR3, a first-round RT-PCR used the HTBI primer set. MiXCR, applied by TCRdb to the multiplex PCR reads, yields one record per CDR3 protein. The data contain about 840,000 distinct CDR3 sequences, 38% of them seen just once; the ten biggest clones take up 7.5% to 9.5%. Source material: blood. These receptors were taken from a man aged 18 to 29 with Graves' hyperthyroidism.

The chain has TRBV4-1 and TRBJ2-5; D is unresolved. Germline CDR1 is MGHRA and CDR2 is YSYEKL. The CDR3 is 14 amino acids. V lost 4 bases and J lost 4, with 13 bases in between. Here the CDR3 DNA reads TGCGCCAGCAGCCCCGGGCTGTCCGGAGAGACCCAGTACTTC. Translated, it gives CASSPGLSGETQYF.

V usage is TRBV7-2 and J usage is TRBJ2-6, with a possible D match to TRBD1 (6 bases). CDR1 is SGHTA, CDR2 FQGNSA, per germline. The CDR3 runs to 15 residues. Deletions cut 5 bases from V and 4 bases from J, with 12 bases between. This CDR3 is CASSRDGQGANVLTF. In DNA, the CDR3 is TGTGCCAGCAGCCGCGACGGACAGGGGGCCAACGTCCTGACTTTC.

In regard to this clonotype: A much larger clone lies one base from this, so it may be a read error. V usage is TRBV5-5 and J usage is TRBJ2-7; D is ambiguous. The germline gives CDR1 SGHKS, CDR2 YYEKEE (reference sequence). CDR3 size: 15 residues. The V end lost 2 bases, the J end lost 3 bases, and 15 bases lay between the germline ends. The CDR3 nucleotides read TGTGCCAGCAGCTTAGCCCCAGGTCTCGGCTACGAGCAGTACTTC. Protein: CASSLAPGLGYEQYF.

This clonotype appeared a few times. V and J are TRBV19 and TRBJ2-5; tentatively, D is TRBD2 (5 bases). V was shortened by 4 bases and J by 7 bases, with 22 bases between the two germline ends. Germline values: CDR1 LNHDA, CDR2 SQIVND (reference sequence). The CDR3 length is 16 residues. The CDR3 bases are TGTGCCAGTAGTACCCGAGGCGGCGGAACTAGAGGGACCCAGTACTTC. Translating gives CASSTRGGGTRGTQYF.

The genes are TRBV5-1 and TRBJ2-5; 8 nucleotides line up with TRBD1. Germline V gene sequence: CDR1 SGHRS, CDR2 YFSETQ. V dropped 0 bases and J dropped 1; count of bases not matched to a gene: 2. CDR3 length: 15 residues. Written as DNA, the CDR3 is TGCGCCAGCAGCTTGGAGGACAGGGTCCAAGAGACCCAGTACTTC. It yields the protein CASSLEDRVQETQYF.

This chain uses TRBV5-5 with TRBJ1-5, with a possible D match to TRBD1 (5 bases). Germline V gene sequence: CDR1 SGHKS, CDR2 YYEKEE (reference sequence). V lost 0 bases, J lost 0 bases, and 13 bases lay in between. CDR3 size: 17 residues. The CDR3 protein is CASSLVVDSYSNQPQHF. CDR3 bases: TGTGCCAGCAGCTTGGTCGTCGACAGTTATAGCAATCAGCCCCAGCATTTT.

This clonotype was recorded once. The junction differs from germline at one of its ends, possibly a read error. The genes are TRBV20-1 and TRBJ2-7; 9 nucleotides match TRBD2. Germline loops: CDR1 DFQATT, CDR2 SNEGSKA (reference sequence). The CDR3 has 14 amino acids. The CDR3 reads CSARGGGGVFEPYF. The CDR3 DNA reads as TGCAGTGCTAGAGGAGGCGGGGGGGTATTCGAGCCGTACTTC.

In its sample, this clonotype was seen many times. This chain joins TRBV7-2 and TRBJ1-1, with 7 bases lining up with TRBD1. Germline trimming cut 9 bases from V and 4 bases from J; bases unmatched to any gene: 8. Germline values: CDR1 SGHTA, CDR2 FQGNSA. This CDR3 has 13 residues. The CDR3 DNA follows: TGTGCCAGTTCGACAGGGTGGGCCACTGAAGCTTTCTTT. This gives the protein CASSTGWATEAFF.

This clonotype has at least ten counts. V gene TRBV19 combines with J gene TRBJ1-2; unclear D gene. CDR3 length: 12 residues. Germline V gives CDR1 LNHDA, CDR2 SQIVND (reference sequence). V was clipped by 8 bases and J by 4 bases, with 11 bases between them. The CDR3 sequence: CASLDGIYGYTF. The DNA of the CDR3 is TGTGCCAGTCTCGATGGAATCTATGGCTACACCTTC.

Details on this clonotype: Germline is not matched at one junction end, which may reflect a read error. V is TRBV7-2 and J is TRBJ2-2, with D hard to call. The length of the CDR3 is 15 residues. Germline-derived CDR1 and CDR2 are SGHTA and FQGNSA. The CDR3 loop is CASSQDLEAAGELFF. CDR3 in DNA: TGCGCCAGCAGCCAAGATCTTGAAGCTGCCGGGGAGCTGTTTTTT.

The chain has TRBV2 and TRBJ2-7; D may be TRBD1 (6 bases). The CDR3 consists of 15 residues. Trimming removed 6 bases from V and 4 bases from J, with 19 bases in between. CDR1 SNHLY and CDR2 FYNNEI come from the germline V gene. The CDR3 coding sequence is TGTGCCAGCAGGTCAGGGGTGGGGAGCCATTACGAGCAGTACTTC. Protein product: CASRSGVGSHYEQYF.

In its sample, this clonotype was seen many times. The J gene is TRBJ1-1, the V gene TRBV20-1, with D unresolved. Germline V gene data show CDR1 as DFQATT and CDR2 as SNEGSKA (reference sequence). The germline V and J ends were trimmed by 6 bases and 0 bases, with 14 bases remaining between them. The CDR3 is 14 amino acids. The chain's CDR3 is CSAAREGMNTEAFF. As DNA, the CDR3 is TGCAGTGCAGCGAGGGAGGGCATGAACACTGAAGCTTTCTTT.

This clonotype has only a few counts. The V and J genes are TRBV6-5 and TRBJ1-1; 7 bases are shared with TRBD1. Germline-derived CDR1 and CDR2 are MNHEY and SVGAGI. This CDR3 is 14 amino acids long. V dropped 5 bases and J dropped 3; count of bases not matched to a gene: 6. In nucleotides, the CDR3 is TGTGCCAGCAGTACCGACAGGGATGACACTGAAGCTTTCTTT. It encodes CASSTDRDDTEAFF.

This clonotype was seen repeatedly, ten times or more. The rearrangement joins TRBV7-3 to TRBJ1-1; no clear D. Trimming pared 2 bases from V and 0 bases from J, leaving 4 bases between. CDR3 length: 13 amino acids. CDR1 is SGHTA and CDR2 is FQGTGA in the germline V gene. CDR3 sequence reads: CASSLWVNTEAFF. CDR3 nucleotides: TGTGCCAGCAGCTTATGGGTGAACACTGAAGCTTTCTTT.

The V gene is TRBV7-3, the J gene TRBJ2-5, with 10 bases matching TRBD1. Germline V gene data show CDR1 as SGHTA and CDR2 as FQGTGA. Trimming removed 3 bases from V and 5 bases from J; junction bases left unmatched: 18. The CDR3 totals 19 residues. Here the CDR3 DNA reads TGTGCCAGCAGCTTGCACCCCCAAAAGACAGGGGGCGAGTCGGAGACCCAGTACTTC. It translates to CASSLHPQKTGGESETQYF.

The rearrangement links TRBV5-8 to TRBJ1-4, with D possibly matching TRBD1 (6 bases). Germline V CDR1 and CDR2: SGHTS, YDEGEE. V lost 4 bases, J lost 5 bases, and 12 bases lay in between. This CDR3 contains 14 residues. This CDR3 is CASSMRRGNEKLFF. In DNA, the CDR3 is TGTGCCAGCAGCATGAGGAGGGGGAATGAAAAACTGTTTTTT. Looking up the rest from reference TRBV5-8 and TRBJ1-4 gives the full variable domain: EAGVTQSPTHLIKTRGQQATLRCSPISGHTSVYWYQQALGLGLQFLLWYDEGEERNRGNFPPRFSGRQFPNYSSELNVNALELEDSALYLCASSMRRGNEKLFFGSGTQLSVL.

Note on this clonotype: Possible read error: a much larger clone is one base away. J is TRBJ2-7 and V is TRBV10-3; D perhaps matches TRBD2 (6 bases). The CDR3 extends over 13 amino acids. CDR1 ENHRY and CDR2 SYGVKD come from the germline V gene. The ends were cut back, 7 bases at V and 5 bases at J, with 15 bases in the middle. CDR3 sequence (DNA): TGTGCCATCAATGCGCGGGAAGTCCACGAGCAGTACTTC. Protein product: CAINAREVHEQYF.

This clonotype appeared a few times. V and J are TRBV20-1 and TRBJ2-7, with 11 positions matching TRBD1. Germline CDR1 is DFQATT and CDR2 is SNEGSKA (reference sequence). This CDR3 is built from 16 residues. The ends lost 3 bases at V and 4 bases at J; junction bases unmatched: 11. DNA of the CDR3: TGCAGTGCTAGCCCCGCTGGACAGGGGGCGTTTTACGAGCAGTACTTC. The encoded protein is CSASPAGQGAFYEQYF.